This is a list of T cell receptor beta chains from one sample in a study of blood T cell repertoires in COVID-19. Profiling relied on immunoSEQ multiplex PCR, and the TCRdb table lists in-frame clones only, not all of them. The sample carries 60,000 to 85,000 clones, about four fifths recorded once. Sequences were obtained from peripheral blood. The receptors were gathered from a man aged 70 or older with acute or convalescent COVID-19. Each CDR3 is given with its conserved first and last residue. The D gene is left open where the match is weak. Expanded clones are given a class, and other clones once, few, many or no size at all.

>-|TRBJ2-7|TRBV29-1|-
TGCAGCGTTGAAGATCCTCCAGTCTCCTACGAGCAGTACTTC
CSVEDPPVSYEQYF
>TRBD1|TRBJ2-2|TRBV7-9|-
TGTGCCGTCATGACAGGGGCCTCTGGGGAGCTGTTTTTT
CAVMTGASGELFF
>-|TRBJ1-2|TRBV12-2|-
TGTGCAAGTCGCTTAGAGGGACAGGGAGCTAACTATGGCTACACCTTC
CASRLEGQGANYGYTF
>TRBD2|TRBJ2-3|TRBV6-1|few
TGTGCCAGCAGTGCGCCGGGACTAGCGGGGGGGGGCACAGATACGCAGTATTTT
CASSAPGLAGGGTDTQYF
>-|TRBJ1-4|TRBV2|once
TGTGCCAGCAGTGATCAGATCCAGAATGAAAAACTGTTTTTT
CASSDQIQNEKLFF
>TRBD1|TRBJ2-1|TRBV3-1/TRBV3-2|-
TGTGCCAGCAGCCAAGATAGGGGGCCTTACAATGAGCAGTTCTTC
CASSQDRGPYNEQFF
>TRBD2|TRBJ2-5|TRBV11-2|-
TGTGCCAGCAGCTTAGTGGGACTAGTAGCCCAGTACTTC
CASSLVGLVAQYF
>TRBD1|TRBJ1-2|TRBV3-1/TRBV3-2|-
TGTGCCAGCACCAGAACAGGGGGTTGGGCCACCTTC
CASTRTGGWATF
>TRBD2|TRBJ2-1|TRBV20-1|-
TGCAGTGCTAGTACCCAGGGACTAGCGGGTCTGGCGGCCTACAATGAGCAGTTCTTC
CSASTQGLAGLAAYNEQFF
>TRBD1|TRBJ1-6|TRBV12-3/TRBV12-4|-
TGTGCCAGCGGGACAGGGGTTTCACCCCTCCACTTT
CASGTGVSPLHF
>TRBD2|TRBJ2-2|TRBV9|-
TGTGCCAGCAGCGCTCATAGCGGGAGGGTATCCACCGGGGAGCTGTTTTTT
CASSAHSGRVSTGELFF
>-|TRBJ1-1|TRBV7-9|-
TGTGCCAGCAGCTACGGCGGGCGAGGGACTGAAGCTTTCTTT
CASSYGGRGTEAFF
>-|TRBJ1-4|TRBV6-5|-
TGTGCCAGTCGATCTCCTAGTGAAAAACTGTTTTTT
CASRSPSEKLFF
>TRBD2|TRBJ2-7|TRBV28|once
TGTGCCAGCAGTGGGACTAGCGGGAGGGGGGCGGGGCAGTACTTC
CASSGTSGRGAGQYF
>-|TRBJ1-5|TRBV12-3/TRBV12-4|-
TGTGCCAGCAGTTTAGCACAGGGTCAGCCCCAGCATTTT
CASSLAQGQPQHF
>-|TRBJ2-2|TRBV7-6|few
TGTGCCAGCAGCTTAGGCAACAGGGTCGCCGGGGAGCTGTTTTTT
CASSLGNRVAGELFF
>-|TRBJ1-2|TRBV11-1|-
TGTGCCAGCAGCTCCCCCGGGAGGGCTGATGGCTACACCTTC
CASSSPGRADGYTF
>-|TRBJ1-2|TRBV10-3|-
TGTGCCATCACAACCACGGGGGGTTTCGGCTACACCTTC
CAITTTGGFGYTF
>TRBD1|TRBJ2-1|TRBV7-6|-
TGTGCCAGCAGCTTGACAGGGGATGAGCAGTTCTTC
CASSLTGDEQFF
>TRBD1|TRBJ1-2|TRBV10-3|-
TGTGCCATCAGTGAGACCACGACAGGGAACGGCTACACCTTC
CAISETTTGNGYTF
>TRBD1|TRBJ1-2|TRBV28|-
TGTGCCAGCAGCCCCTCTGGGACAGGGATCTATGGCTACACCTTC
CASSPSGTGIYGYTF
>-|TRBJ1-4|TRBV5-6|once
TGTGCCAGCAGCTCGGGGGGCCCATCTCAAGAAAAACTGTTTTTT
CASSSGGPSQEKLFF